Below, 32 T cell receptor beta chains from the same sample are listed, as sequenced in a study of a mutant IDH1 vaccine in newly diagnosed glioma. Their antigens are not known. The time point was: week 23, last vaccination. Topical imiquimod accompanied each vaccine dose, which consisted of 300 ug of mutant IDH1 20-mer peptide. Libraries were prepared by immunoSEQ multiplex PCR; TCRdb keeps only in-frame clonotypes and omits some of them. The sample has 35,000 to 55,000 clones, 70% to 85% seen once. Sample: PBMCs, taken from a glioma patient whose treatment included an IDH1 peptide vaccine. The receptors here all came from a woman under 30 with glioma. Some clones in this sample may be carry-over from other donors' samples.

This clone was detected only once. The chain links TRBV7-3 to TRBJ2-1, with D possibly being TRBD2 (6 bases). Germline V lookup: CDR1 SGHTA, CDR2 FQGTGA. V lost 8 bases to trimming and J lost 0 bases, with 11 bases between them. The CDR3 loop spans 14 amino acids. The CDR3: CASGAGSSYNEQFF. In nucleotides, the CDR3 is TGTGCCAGCGGCGCCGGGAGCTCCTACAATGAGCAGTTCTTC.

CDR3 coding DNA: TGTGCCAGCAGCTTGGGGAGGGTAAACTATGGCTACACCTTC. Protein product: CASSLGRVNYGYTF. The J gene is TRBJ1-2, the V gene TRBV5-6; no firm D call. Trimming took 0 bases from V and 2 from J, leaving 8 bases between them. CDR1 and CDR2 (germline): SGHDT, YYEEEE. The CDR3 is 14 amino acids.

The table lists this clone with a count of one. V gene TRBV6-1 combines with J gene TRBJ1-5, with D possibly TRBD1 on 6 matching bases. CDR3 length: 15 residues. Trimming took off 9 bases at V and 3 bases at J, with 18 bases between the two ends. Germline V gives CDR1 MNHNS, CDR2 SASEGT. CDR3 coding DNA: TGTGCCAGTTCCTCGGTTACAGGGAACAATCAGCCCCAGCATTTT. This gives the protein CASSSVTGNNQPQHF.

This sequence joins TRBV29-1 and TRBJ1-2; no firm D call. The CDR3 consists of 13 residues. CDR1 is SQVTM and CDR2 is ANQGSEA in the germline V gene. The V gene lost 3 bases and the J gene lost 0 bases, with 8 bases spanning the gap. The CDR3 DNA follows: TGCAGCGTTGACAAGTTCGCTAACTATGGCTACACCTTC. Amino acid sequence: CSVDKFANYGYTF.

The gene calls are TRBV2 and TRBJ1-2; D not resolved. Trimming cost V 3 bases and J 4 bases, with 9 bases left between them. The CDR3 length is 13 residues. From germline, CDR1 is SNHLY and CDR2 FYNNEI. This chain's CDR3 is CASSEMLGYGYTF. CDR3 DNA sequence: TGTGCCAGCAGTGAGATGTTAGGCTATGGCTACACCTTC.

The chain is built from TRBV5-1 and TRBJ2-5; D remains ambiguous. CDR1 and CDR2 (germline): SGHRS, YFSETQ. This CDR3 is 12 amino acids long. V was trimmed by 4 bases and J by 5 bases, leaving 9 bases between them. This CDR3 is CASSPTGETQYF. CDR3 in DNA: TGCGCCAGCAGCCCCACCGGGGAGACCCAGTACTTC.

J is TRBJ2-1 and V is TRBV7-9; D remains unclear. CDR1 and CDR2 from the germline V gene are SEHNR and FQNEAQ (reference sequence). This CDR3 is built from 13 residues. With 1 base removed from V and 4 bases from J, the gap between germline ends came to 5 bases. Here the CDR3 reads CASSLELYNEQFF. As DNA, the CDR3 is TGTGCCAGCAGCTTAGAGCTTTACAATGAGCAGTTCTTC.

This sequence joins TRBV7-9 and TRBJ2-7; the match to TRBD2 covers 8 bases. With 5 bases clipped from V and 2 bases from J, the junction kept 5 bases outside the gene matches. The CDR3 consists of 14 residues. CDR1 SEHNR and CDR2 FQNEAQ come from the germline V gene (reference sequence). The CDR3 coding sequence is TGTGCCAGCAGCGCCCTGGGACTAGCCTACGAGCAGTACTTC. This codes for CASSALGLAYEQYF.

The chain uses TRBV2 and TRBJ2-1, with D perhaps matching TRBD1 or TRBD2 (5 bases each). The CDR3 sequence is 13 residues long. The V and J ends lost 9 bases and 9 bases respectively, with 18 bases between them. Germline CDR1 SNHLY, CDR2 FYNNEI. The CDR3 is CASPDQPGGEQFF. The CDR3 DNA follows: TGTGCCAGTCCGGACCAGCCTGGGGGTGAGCAGTTCTTC.

This clone is a singleton in its sample. This chain connects TRBV18 to TRBJ2-5; D is unresolved. Trimming pared 0 bases from V and 4 bases from J, leaving 3 bases between. The CDR3 covers 12 residues. The germline CDR1 and CDR2 sequences are KGHSH and LQKENI. The CDR3 reads CASSPPGETQYF. In nucleotides, the CDR3 is TGTGCCAGCTCACCACCGGGAGAGACCCAGTACTTC.

The chain employs TRBV25-1 and TRBJ2-3, with 12 bases fitting TRBD2. Germline V CDR1 and CDR2: MGHDK, SYGVNS. V dropped 10 bases and J dropped 4; count of bases not matched to a gene: 15. The CDR3 contains 17 residues. The CDR3: CAIQTLAGGLRADTQYF. The CDR3 region has the DNA TGTGCCATCCAAACACTAGCGGGAGGCCTGAGGGCAGATACGCAGTATTTT.

The rearrangement links TRBV11-2 to TRBJ2-5, with 7 bases that match TRBD2. The V gene end was trimmed by 2 bases and the J gene end by 5 bases; junction bases not matched to a gene: 2. Germline CDR1 and CDR2: SGHAT and FQNNGV. The CDR3 loop spans 13 amino acids. DNA for the CDR3: TGTGCCAGCAGCTTACATAGCGGGGAGACCCAGTACTTC. It yields the protein CASSLHSGETQYF.

This chain links TRBV7-9 with TRBJ1-1; D ambiguous. Germline V CDR1 and CDR2: SEHNR, FQNEAQ (reference sequence). V dropped 1 base and J dropped 3 bases, with 6 bases sitting between them. CDR3 size: 13 residues. CDR3 amino acids: CASSLERHTEAFF. CDR3 nucleotide sequence: TGTGCCAGCAGCTTAGAGCGGCACACTGAAGCTTTCTTT. The variable domain in full, completed from reference TRBV7-9 and TRBJ1-1, reads DTGVSQNPRHKITKRGQNVTFRCDPISEHNRLYWYRQTLGQGPEFLTYFQNEAQLEKSRLLSDRFSAERPKGSFSTLEIQRTEQGDSAMYLCASSLERHTEAFFGQGTRLTVV.

This chain uses TRBV2 with TRBJ2-5; weak D call: TRBD2 (6 bases). Germline V gene lookup returns CDR1 SNHLY and CDR2 FYNNEI. Trimming cost V 6 bases and J 4 bases, with 12 bases left between them. CDR3 length equals 13 residues. For the CDR3, the DNA is TGTGCCAGCAGGCTAGCCGGGAGAGAGACCCAGTACTTC. Protein: CASRLAGRETQYF. The variable domain in full, completed from reference TRBV2 and TRBJ2-5, reads EPEVTQTPSHQVTQMGQEVILRCVPISNHLYFYWYRQILGQKVEFLVSFYNNEISEKSEIFDDQFSVERPDGSNFTLKIRSTKLEDSAMYFCASRLAGRETQYFGPGTRLLVL.

With respect to this clone: One end of the junction does not line up with germline, which may come from a read error. J is TRBJ2-1 and V is TRBV7-7, with 9 bases matching TRBD2. CDR3 length: 15 amino acids. CDR1 and CDR2 (germline): SSHAT, FNYEAQ (reference sequence). This CDR3 is CASSPLLAGRNEQFF. CDR3 bases: TGTGCTAGCAGCCCGCTTCTAGCGGGACGCAATGAGCAGTTCTTC. Supplemented by reference TRBV7-7 and TRBJ2-1, the full variable domain reads GAGVSQSPRYKVTKRGQDVTLRCDPISSHATLYWYQQALGQGPEFLTYFNYEAQPDKSGLPSDRFSAERPEGSISTLTIQRTEQRDSAMYRCASSPLLAGRNEQFFGPGTRLTVL.

The chain joins TRBV6-5 to TRBJ2-7, with 10 nucleotides matching TRBD1. J lost 2 bases, V lost 2 bases, and 0 bases had no gene match. From germline, CDR1 is MNHEY and CDR2 SVGAGI. The CDR3 length is 14 residues. The DNA for the CDR3 is TGTGCCAGCAGTTACGGGACAGGGGCCTACGAGCAGTACTTC. Translating it yields CASSYGTGAYEQYF.

This chain joins TRBV29-1 and TRBJ1-4, with 10 nucleotides matching TRBD1. The CDR3 has 13 residues. J was trimmed by 5 bases and V by 7 bases; bases with no gene match: 4. Germline V gene sequence: CDR1 SQVTM, CDR2 ANQGSEA. The CDR3 spells CSGWTGGNEKLFF. CDR3 coding DNA: TGCAGCGGATGGACAGGGGGAAATGAAAAACTGTTTTTT.

The J gene is TRBJ2-1, the V gene TRBV7-9; a weak D match, TRBD2 (5 bases). Germline CDR1 SEHNR, CDR2 FQNEAQ (reference sequence). The CDR3 consists of 13 residues. V gave up 0 bases and J gave up 7 bases, with 7 bases separating them. The CDR3 protein is CASSLAEGNEQFF. The CDR3 DNA is TGTGCCAGCAGCTTAGCTGAGGGAAATGAGCAGTTCTTC.

This sequence joins TRBV4-2 and TRBJ2-1; D gene unclear. This CDR3 spans 12 amino acids. CDR1 LGHNA and CDR2 YNFKEQ come from the germline V gene. Trimming took 1 base from V and 6 from J, leaving 4 bases between them. The CDR3, as DNA: TGTGCCAGCAGCCAAGGGGGCAATGAGCAGTTCTTC. Amino acid sequence: CASSQGGNEQFF.

The CDR3 reads CASSPVPPGTDTQYF. The CDR3 DNA is TGTGCCAGCAGCCCAGTTCCCCCCGGGACAGATACGCAGTATTTT. The chain has TRBV9 and TRBJ2-3; D is ambiguous. The V end lost 4 bases, the J end lost 3 bases, and 15 bases lay between the germline ends. Germline V gene sequence: CDR1 SGDLS, CDR2 YYNGEE. This CDR3 comprises 15 residues.

This clone was counted only a few times. The chain carries TRBV5-1 and TRBJ2-3, with a possible D match to TRBD1 (6 bases). V was pared by 0 bases and J by 4 bases, with 9 bases between. Per germline, CDR1 SGHRS and CDR2 YFSETQ. This CDR3 is built from 14 residues. DNA of the CDR3: TGCGCCAGCAGCTTGGAGGGACATTCAGATACGCAGTATTTT. Its protein is CASSLEGHSDTQYF. The full variable domain, in which reference TRBV5-1 and TRBJ2-3 provide the parts outside the CDR3, is KAGVTQTPRYLIKTRGQQVTLSCSPISGHRSVSWYQQTPGQGLQFLFEYFSETQRNKGNFPGRFSGRQFSNSRSEMNVSTLELGDSALYLCASSLEGHSDTQYFGPGTRLTVL.

The chain employs TRBV7-9 and TRBJ2-1, with D maybe TRBD1 (6 bases). Trimming pared 4 bases from V and 10 bases from J, leaving 8 bases between. Looked up from germline, CDR1 is SEHNR and CDR2 is FQNEAQ (reference sequence). This CDR3 is built from 11 residues. CDR3 DNA sequence: TGTGCCAGCAGCTCTCAGGGGGAGCAGTTCTTC. This codes for CASSSQGEQFF.

About this clone: A junction end diverges from the germline sequence, so it may reflect a read error. The chain employs TRBV28 and TRBJ1-5; D is undetermined. Germline V lookup: CDR1 MDHEN, CDR2 SYDVKM. The CDR3 has 15 residues. CDR3 in amino acids: CASSFQSRRGPAVLF. CDR3 DNA: TGTGCCAGCAGTTTCCAGTCAAGGCGGGGTCCGGCGGTACTTTTT. Supplemented by reference TRBV28 and TRBJ1-5, the full variable domain reads DVKVTQSSRYLVKRTGEKVFLECVQDMDHENMFWYRQDPGLGLRLIYFSYDVKMKEKGDIPEGYSVSREKKERFSLILESASTNQTSMYLCASSFQSRRGPAVLFGDGTRLSIL.

This chain joins TRBV7-2 and TRBJ2-3; TRBD2 matches 10 bases. The V and J ends lost 5 bases and 0 bases, in that order; junction bases with no gene match: 8. Germline V lookup: CDR1 SGHTA, CDR2 FQGNSA. CDR3 length equals 17 residues. The CDR3: CASSRTAGGPSTDTQYF. CDR3 DNA: TGTGCCAGCAGCCGGACAGCGGGAGGGCCGAGCACAGATACGCAGTATTTT.

In this sample, this clone turned up once. The CDR3 spells CASSLGGYSNQPQHF. The CDR3 nucleotides are TGTGCCAGCAGCTTAGGAGGGTATAGCAATCAGCCCCAGCATTTT. The gene calls are TRBV7-2 and TRBJ1-5; D gene uncertain. The germline V gene has CDR1 SGHTA and CDR2 FQGNSA. CDR3 size: 15 residues. V dropped 1 base and J dropped 0 bases, with 7 bases sitting between them.

This clone has a handful of counts. The genes are TRBV7-2 and TRBJ1-4, with D maybe TRBD1 (6 bases). Trimming cost V 4 bases and J 6 bases, with 18 bases left between them. Germline V gene sequence: CDR1 SGHTA, CDR2 FQGNSA. This CDR3 has 16 amino acids. CDR3 residues: CASSSTWTASYEKLFF. CDR3 in DNA: TGTGCCAGCAGCTCTACCTGGACAGCTTCATATGAAAAACTGTTTTTT.

The V gene is TRBV4-3, the J gene TRBJ2-7; TRBD1 agrees at 11 bases. Germline V gene data show CDR1 as LGHNA and CDR2 as YSLEER. V trimming: 1 base; J trimming: 2 bases; junction bases outside the gene matches: 1. This CDR3 region has 15 residues. The CDR3 here is CASSQGTGGTYEQYF. CDR3 DNA: TGCGCCAGCAGCCAAGGGACAGGGGGCACCTACGAGCAGTACTTC.

This clone is a singleton in its sample. V usage is TRBV5-4 and J usage is TRBJ2-3; no clear D gene. The V gene lost 4 bases and the J gene lost 3 bases, with 3 bases spanning the gap. The CDR3 extends over 11 amino acids. In germline, CDR1 is SGHNT, CDR2 YYREEE (reference sequence). CDR3 protein: CASSRTDTQYF. CDR3 bases: TGTGCCAGCAGCCGGACAGATACGCAGTATTTT.

This clone turned up a few times. This chain links TRBV19 with TRBJ1-1; D unresolved. This CDR3 contains 11 residues. V was trimmed by 8 bases and J by 5 bases, leaving 9 bases between them. Germline CDR1 is LNHDA and CDR2 is SQIVND (reference sequence). In nucleotides, the CDR3 is TGTGCCAGTTCAACCGGGACTGAAGCTTTCTTT. It encodes CASSTGTEAFF.

In regard to this clone: Mismatch with germline at one junction end may stem from a read error. The rearrangement uses TRBV7-8 and TRBJ1-1; perhaps TRBD1 as D (6 bases). The germline CDR1 and CDR2 sequences are SGHVS and FQNEAQ. The CDR3 contains 12 residues. CDR3 sequence: CASSLEGGYVVF. The CDR3 DNA is TGTGCCAGCAGCTTAGAGGGGGGGTACGTCGTCTTT.

The chain links TRBV19 to TRBJ1-1, with a weak D call TRBD1 (6 bases). Trimming cost V 6 bases and J 4 bases, with 18 bases left between them. This CDR3 spans 15 amino acids. Germline assignment: CDR1 LNHDA and CDR2 SQIVND (reference sequence). CDR3 in amino acids: CASSLTTGGATEAFF. In nucleotides, the CDR3 is TGTGCCAGTAGCTTAACGACAGGAGGAGCCACTGAAGCTTTCTTT.

The gene calls are TRBV9 and TRBJ1-5, with D possibly matching TRBD1 (6 bases). V was pared by 7 bases and J by 5 bases, with 13 bases between. CDR1 and CDR2 from the germline V gene are SGDLS and YYNGEE. This CDR3 is built from 13 residues. CDR3 nucleotides: TGTGCCAGCGGCAGGGGTGGAGATCAGCCCCAGCATTTT. Residues: CASGRGGDQPQHF.